This paragraph reports one T cell receptor (beta chain). Indicated treatment: about 20 received Ad26.COV2.S at low or high dose, single or two shots; 5 received placebo; per-sample allocation not given. Vaccine and placebo recipients were sampled on day 63 after the first injection. Assay: immunoSEQ multiplex PCR; the TCRdb copy retains only in-frame clones and omits some. The sample has 430,000 or so clones; around nine tenths are singletons. The sample is drawn from a study of Ad26.COV2.S vaccination and SARS-CoV-2 variants. Study at large: Trial arm assignment for the donor was COV1001 Ad26.COV2.S.

Germline assignment: CDR1 SEHNR and CDR2 FQNEAQ (reference sequence). The trim removed 5 bases at V and 2 bases at J, leaving 3 bases unmatched. The CDR3 is made up of 14 amino acids. The specimen comprised peripheral blood, sampled in a trial of Ad26.COV2.S vaccine versus placebo. This receptor was identified in a person between 18 and 65 years old who received the Ad26.COV2.S COVID-19 vaccine or a placebo. This chain links TRBV7-9 with TRBJ2-1; 7 nucleotides align to TRBD1. CDR3 coding DNA: TGTGCCAGCAGCCCCGGACAGGCCTACAATGAGCAGTTCTTC. Amino acids: CASSPGQAYNEQFF.